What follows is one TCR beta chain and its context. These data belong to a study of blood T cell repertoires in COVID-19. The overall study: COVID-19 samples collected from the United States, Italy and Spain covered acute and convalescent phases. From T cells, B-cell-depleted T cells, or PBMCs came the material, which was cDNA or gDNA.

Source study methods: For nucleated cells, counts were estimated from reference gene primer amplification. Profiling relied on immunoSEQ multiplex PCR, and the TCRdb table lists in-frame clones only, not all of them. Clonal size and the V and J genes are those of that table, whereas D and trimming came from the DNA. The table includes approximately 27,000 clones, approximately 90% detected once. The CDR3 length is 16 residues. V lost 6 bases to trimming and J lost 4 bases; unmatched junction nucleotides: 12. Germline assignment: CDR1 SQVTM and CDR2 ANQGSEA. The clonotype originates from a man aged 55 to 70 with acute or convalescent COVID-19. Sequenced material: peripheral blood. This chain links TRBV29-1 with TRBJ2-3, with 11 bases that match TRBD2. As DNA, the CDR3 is TGCAGCGTCGGGATGATTAGCGGGAGGGCCGCAGATACGCAGTATTTT. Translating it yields CSVGMISGRAADTQYF.